This T cell receptor (beta chain) was sequenced during a study of blood T cell repertoires in COVID-19. Turning to the study itself: Sample material is recorded as cDNA or gDNA derived from T cells, B-cell-depleted T cells, or PBMCs.

The germline V gene encodes CDR1 SGHTA and CDR2 FQGNSA. The CDR3 runs 14 residues. Deletions cut 1 base from V and 6 bases from J, with 10 bases between. The repertoire was sequenced with immunoSEQ multiplex PCR; TCRdb's copy has only in-frame clones and lacks some. The profile shows tens of thousands of clones, around 80% of them singletons. The TCR comes from a woman aged 50 to 60 with acute or convalescent COVID-19. The sample was peripheral blood. J is TRBJ1-5 and V is TRBV7-2, with D perhaps matching TRBD1 (5 bases). CDR3 amino acids: CASSLVGGGQPQHF. DNA for the CDR3: TGTGCCAGCAGCTTAGTTGGGGGGGGTCAGCCCCAGCATTTT.